The 24 T cell receptor beta chains presented below share a single source sample, sequenced in a study of T cell clones after liver transplantation. Clones were sequenced by immunoSEQ multiplex PCR, and TCRdb holds only the in-frame ones, with some missing. The table records roughly 74,000 clones, 75% to 90% of them present only once. Source: CD4+ T cells from blood, taken before liver transplant. The source of these receptors is a human donor who received a liver transplant.

The rearrangement joins TRBV28 to TRBJ1-2; D gene unclear. The CDR3 is 15 amino acids. Germline CDR1 and CDR2: MDHEN and SYDVKM. V was pared by 2 bases and J by 4 bases, with 14 bases between. The CDR3 is CASSLVVAGSYGYTF. CDR3 nucleotides: TGTGCCAGCAGTTTAGTTGTAGCCGGGAGCTATGGCTACACCTTC.

As DNA, the CDR3 is TGTGCCAGCAGCCAAGATCAGGTTGGCGGGAGGGCTTTGAGGCATAGAGAGACCCAGTACTTC. It specifies CASSQDQVGGRALRHRETQYF. This rearrangement joins TRBV4-2 to TRBJ2-5; TRBD2 matches at 9 bases. Germline V gene lookup returns CDR1 LGHNA and CDR2 YNFKEQ. Trimming cost V 0 bases and J 4 bases; bases outside gene matches: 21. The CDR3 has 21 residues.

This clone was seen ten or more times. The J gene is TRBJ1-2, the V gene TRBV15, with 7 bases that match TRBD1. The ends lost 1 base at V and 6 bases at J; junction bases unmatched: 8. CDR3 length equals 15 residues. Germline CDR1 and CDR2: LNHNV and YYDKDF (reference sequence). In DNA, the CDR3 is TGTGCCACCAGCAGAGGGACAGGAATCTTCGATGGCTACACCTTC. Its translation is CATSRGTGIFDGYTF.

The chain is built from TRBV28 and TRBJ1-3; D perhaps matches TRBD1 (5 bases). V was shortened by 3 bases and J by 7 bases, with 16 bases between the two germline ends. This CDR3 has 15 residues. Germline lookup yields CDR1 MDHEN and CDR2 SYDVKM. CDR3 in DNA: TGTGCCAGCAGTTTCCGTGGAGGGGTAGGGAACACCATATATTTT. Protein product: CASSFRGGVGNTIYF.

A word on this clone: Other DNA sequences from this sample encode an identical CDR3 as well. The chain combines TRBV7-9 with TRBJ2-3, with D unresolved. Germline-derived CDR1 and CDR2 are SEHNR and FQNEAQ (reference sequence). V lost 3 bases and J 0 bases, leaving 1 base between the germline ends. The CDR3 spans 12 residues. This CDR3 reads CASSFSTDTQYF. CDR3 DNA sequence: TGTGCCAGCAGCTTCAGCACAGATACGCAGTATTTT.

The chain is built from TRBV4-1 and TRBJ2-1; 12 bases align to TRBD1. The CDR3 sequence is 17 residues long. J lost 2 bases, V lost 3 bases, and 5 bases had no gene match. In germline, CDR1 is MGHRA, CDR2 YSYEKL. CDR3 DNA: TGCGCCAGCAGCCAGACTGGGACAGGGGGCCCCTACAATGAGCAGTTCTTC. It encodes CASSQTGTGGPYNEQFF.

V gene TRBV28 combines with J gene TRBJ2-1; TRBD1 agrees at 7 bases. Germline CDR1 and CDR2: MDHEN and SYDVKM. Trimming cost V 4 bases and J 0 bases; bases outside gene matches: 6. The CDR3 sequence is 16 residues long. The CDR3 region has the DNA TGTGCCAGCAGTTCACAGGGGTCTTACTCCTACAATGAGCAGTTCTTC. This gives the protein CASSSQGSYSYNEQFF.

The table lists this clone with a few counts. The genes are TRBV2 and TRBJ2-1; perhaps TRBD2 as D (6 bases). The CDR3 loop spans 17 amino acids. The ends were cut back, 7 bases at V and 7 bases at J, with 26 bases in the middle. In germline, CDR1 is SNHLY, CDR2 FYNNEI. CDR3 amino acids: CASMSRPRASDGNEQFF. In DNA form, the CDR3 reads TGTGCCAGCATGAGTCGACCCAGGGCTAGCGATGGAAATGAGCAGTTCTTC.

The chain has TRBV30 and TRBJ2-1; D remains ambiguous. V was pared by 5 bases and J by 9 bases, with 20 bases between. CDR1 GTSNPN and CDR2 SVGIG come from the germline V gene (reference sequence). CDR3 length: 14 residues. CDR3 amino acids: CAWGAAFGGSEQFF. CDR3 in DNA: TGTGCCTGGGGTGCCGCATTCGGTGGTAGTGAGCAGTTCTTC.

This clone appeared a single time. V usage is TRBV6-4 and J usage is TRBJ1-1; no definite D call. The CDR3 spans 14 residues. Trimming cost V 8 bases and J 8 bases, with 21 bases left between them. Germline CDR1 reads MRHNA; CDR2 reads SNTAGT. The CDR3 region has the DNA TGTGCCAGCCGCCCCAACCCGGGATTCGGGGAAGCTTTCTTT. Protein: CASRPNPGFGEAFF.

The chain combines TRBV5-1 with TRBJ1-3, with D tentatively TRBD1 (5 bases). CDR3 size: 16 residues. The germline CDR1 and CDR2 sequences are SGHRS and YFSETQ. Trimming removed 4 bases from V and 0 bases from J, with 14 bases in between. DNA of the CDR3: TGCGCCAGCAGCCCCATTGGGACGAGCTCTGGAAACACCATATATTTT. Protein sequence: CASSPIGTSSGNTIYF.

CDR3: CASIKYHDDSNQPQHF. In nucleotides, the CDR3 is TGTGCCAGTATCAAGTACCACGACGATAGCAATCAGCCCCAGCATTTT. This sequence joins TRBV19 and TRBJ1-5; D unresolved. Germline V gene sequence: CDR1 LNHDA, CDR2 SQIVND (reference sequence). The CDR3 is made up of 16 amino acids. V lost 7 bases to trimming and J lost 0 bases, with 16 bases between them.

The chain has TRBV11-2 and TRBJ1-1; D perhaps matches TRBD1 (5 bases). The V gene's germline CDR1 is SGHAT and CDR2 FQNNGV. The CDR3 contains 17 residues. Trimming cost V 2 bases and J 0 bases, with 16 bases left between them. CDR3 in DNA: TGTGCCAGCAGCTTAATCTCCGGGGGGTTCATGAACACTGAAGCTTTCTTT. Translating it yields CASSLISGGFMNTEAFF.

V and J are TRBV6-5 and TRBJ1-5; D is unclear. Trimming stripped 2 bases from V and 2 bases from J, with 7 bases between. Germline V gene data show CDR1 as MNHEY and CDR2 as SVGAGI. The CDR3 loop spans 14 amino acids. The CDR3 protein is CASSYAAGNQPQHF. In DNA form, the CDR3 reads TGTGCCAGCAGTTACGCGGCAGGCAATCAGCCCCAGCATTTT.

This chain uses TRBV19 with TRBJ1-5; TRBD1 might be the D (5 bases). V lost 9 bases to trimming and J lost 0 bases, with 6 bases between them. Germline V gives CDR1 LNHDA, CDR2 SQIVND (reference sequence). The CDR3 sequence is 12 residues long. In DNA, the CDR3 is TGTGCCAGCAGGGATAGCAATCAGCCCCAGCATTTT. It specifies CASRDSNQPQHF.

J is TRBJ2-1 and V is TRBV5-1; D unresolved. The germline V gene has CDR1 SGHRS and CDR2 YFSETQ. Trimming cost V 3 bases and J 2 bases, with 9 bases left between them. This CDR3 comprises 14 residues. The CDR3 sequence is CASSSWQTYNEQFF. DNA of the CDR3: TGCGCCAGCAGCTCGTGGCAGACCTACAATGAGCAGTTCTTC. Combining the CDR3 with reference TRBV5-1 and TRBJ2-1 gives the whole variable domain KAGVTQTPRYLIKTRGQQVTLSCSPISGHRSVSWYQQTPGQGLQFLFEYFSETQRNKGNFPGRFSGRQFSNSRSEMNVSTLELGDSALYLCASSSWQTYNEQFFGPGTRLTVL.

This chain joins TRBV28 and TRBJ2-1, with D perhaps matching TRBD1 or TRBD2 (5 bases each). The CDR3 has 16 residues. The ends were cut back, 6 bases at V and 9 bases at J, with 24 bases in the middle. Per germline, CDR1 MDHEN and CDR2 SYDVKM. The CDR3 DNA reads as TGTGCCAGCAGCCACCGTGGAAGGGGACCATCCCTTGAGCAGTTCTTC. Amino acid sequence: CASSHRGRGPSLEQFF.

This clone was recorded once. This rearrangement joins TRBV14 to TRBJ2-1; 11 bases align to TRBD2. The germline gives CDR1 SGHDN, CDR2 FVKESK. V was pared by 4 bases and J by 6 bases, with 5 bases of the junction left unmatched. The CDR3 contains 15 residues. In DNA, the CDR3 is TGTGCCAGCAGCCTTAGCGGGAGGGCCACCAATGAGCAGTTCTTC. It specifies CASSLSGRATNEQFF.

The DNA of the CDR3 is TGTGCCAGCAGTTTACGGGGGAGTCCGACAGAGGAGCAGTACTTC. Translating it yields CASSLRGSPTEEQYF. This chain uses TRBV28 with TRBJ2-7; D is possibly TRBD2 (6 bases). V lost 2 bases and J lost 7, with 18 bases in between. From germline, CDR1 is MDHEN and CDR2 SYDVKM. The CDR3 loop spans 15 amino acids.

The chain links TRBV18 to TRBJ1-5; TRBD1 agrees at 9 bases. This CDR3 region has 14 residues. The trim removed 6 bases at V and 5 bases at J, leaving 5 bases unmatched. Looked up from germline, CDR1 is KGHSH and CDR2 is LQKENI. CDR3 in DNA: TGTGCCAGCTCGGAACAGGGGGCAGATCAGCCCCAGCATTTT. Translated, it gives CASSEQGADQPQHF. The full variable domain, with the rest looked up from reference TRBV18 and TRBJ1-5, is NAGVMQNPRHLVRRRGQEARLRCSPMKGHSHVYWYRQLPEEGLKFMVYLQKENIIDESGMPKERFSAEFPKEGPSILRIQQVVRGDSAAYFCASSEQGADQPQHFGDGTRLSIL.

In this sample, this clone turned up once. CDR3 in DNA: TGTGCAACAGGGGGCGGGGGAGAGACCCAGTACTTC. As protein: CATGGGGETQYF. The chain carries TRBV7-9 and TRBJ2-5, with 9 bases lining up with TRBD1. The CDR3 runs to 12 residues. Looked up from germline, CDR1 is SEHNR and CDR2 is FQNEAQ (reference sequence).

The chain links TRBV7-9 to TRBJ1-5, with TRBD1 matching 9 bases. Looked up from germline, CDR1 is SEHNR and CDR2 is FQNEAQ (reference sequence). CDR3 length: 15 amino acids. V was clipped by 5 bases and J by 3 bases; unmatched bases: 5. The CDR3 DNA sequence: TGTGCCAGCAGCCGGGGACAGGGCTACAATCAGCCCCAGCATTTT. Its protein product is CASSRGQGYNQPQHF.

The CDR3 DNA sequence: TGTGCCAGCAGTCCACCACAGACCTGGGGCACTGAAGCTTTCTTT. Its translation: CASSPPQTWGTEAFF. The V and J genes are TRBV27 and TRBJ1-1; no clear D. V lost 5 bases and J lost 4, with 17 bases in between. This CDR3 comprises 15 residues. CDR1 and CDR2 from the germline V gene are MNHEY and SMNVEV (reference sequence).

In this sample, this clone turned up a few times. V gene TRBV5-1 combines with J gene TRBJ2-1, with 8 bases matching TRBD2. Unmatched junction bases numbered 3, after V lost 4 bases and J lost 0 bases. Germline V lookup: CDR1 SGHRS, CDR2 YFSETQ. There are 15 residues in the CDR3. In nucleotides, the CDR3 is TGCGCCAGCAGCCTACTAGCGGACTCCTACAATGAGCAGTTCTTC. Amino acids: CASSLLADSYNEQFF.